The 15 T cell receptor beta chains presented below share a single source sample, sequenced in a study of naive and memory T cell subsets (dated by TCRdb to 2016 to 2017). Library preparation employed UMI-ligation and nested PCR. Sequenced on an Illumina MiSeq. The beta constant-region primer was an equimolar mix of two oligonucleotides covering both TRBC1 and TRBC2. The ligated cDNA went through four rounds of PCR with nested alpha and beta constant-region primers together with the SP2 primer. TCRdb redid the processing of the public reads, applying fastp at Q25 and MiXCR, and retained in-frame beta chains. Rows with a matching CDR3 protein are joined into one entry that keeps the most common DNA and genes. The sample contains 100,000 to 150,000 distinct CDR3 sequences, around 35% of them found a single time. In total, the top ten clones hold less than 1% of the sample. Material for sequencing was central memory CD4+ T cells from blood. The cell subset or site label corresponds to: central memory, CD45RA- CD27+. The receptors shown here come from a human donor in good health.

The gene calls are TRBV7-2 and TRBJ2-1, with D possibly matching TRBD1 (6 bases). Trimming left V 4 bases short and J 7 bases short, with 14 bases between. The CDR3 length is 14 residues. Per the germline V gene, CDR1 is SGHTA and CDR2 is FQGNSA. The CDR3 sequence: CASSSGGQINEQFF. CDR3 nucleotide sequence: TGTGCCAGCAGCTCTGGCGGACAGATAAATGAGCAGTTCTTC. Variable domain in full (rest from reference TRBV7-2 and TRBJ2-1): GAGVSQSPSNKVTEKGKDVELRCDPISGHTALYWYRQSLGQGLEFLIYFQGNSAPDKSGLPSDRFSAERTGGSVSTLTIQRTQQEDSAVYLCASSSGGQINEQFFGPGTRLTVL.

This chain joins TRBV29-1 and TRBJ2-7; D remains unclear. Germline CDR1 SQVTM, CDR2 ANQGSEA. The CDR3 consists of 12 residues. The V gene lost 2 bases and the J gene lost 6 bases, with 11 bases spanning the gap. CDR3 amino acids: CSVENLKGEQYF. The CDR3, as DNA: TGCAGCGTTGAAAATTTAAAGGGCGAGCAGTACTTC.

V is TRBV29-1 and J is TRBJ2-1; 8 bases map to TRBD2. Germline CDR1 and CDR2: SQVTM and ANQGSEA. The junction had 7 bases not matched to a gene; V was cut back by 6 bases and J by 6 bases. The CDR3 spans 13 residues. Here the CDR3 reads CSVQRTSSNEQFF. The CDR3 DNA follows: TGCAGCGTCCAGAGGACTAGCAGCAATGAGCAGTTCTTC.

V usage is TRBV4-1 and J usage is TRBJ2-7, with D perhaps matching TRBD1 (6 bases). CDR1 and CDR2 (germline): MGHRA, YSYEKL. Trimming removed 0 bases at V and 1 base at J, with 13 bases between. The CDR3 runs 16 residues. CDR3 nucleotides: TGCGCCAGCAGCCAAGAGGCAGGGGCGAGATCCTACGAGCAGTACTTC. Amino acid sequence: CASSQEAGARSYEQYF.

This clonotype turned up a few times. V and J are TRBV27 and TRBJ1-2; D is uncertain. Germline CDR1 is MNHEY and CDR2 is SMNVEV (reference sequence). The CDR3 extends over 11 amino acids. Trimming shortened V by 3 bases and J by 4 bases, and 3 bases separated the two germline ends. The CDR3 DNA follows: TGTGCCAGCAGTTTTAGCTATGGCTACACCTTC. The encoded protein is CASSFSYGYTF.

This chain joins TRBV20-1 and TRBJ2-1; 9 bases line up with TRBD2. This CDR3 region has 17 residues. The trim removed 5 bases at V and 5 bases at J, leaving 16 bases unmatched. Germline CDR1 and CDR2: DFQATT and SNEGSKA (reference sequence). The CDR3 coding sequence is TGCAGTGCTTTATCGAACTCGGCGGGAGGGAAAAACAATGAGCAGTTCTTC. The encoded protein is CSALSNSAGGKNNEQFF.

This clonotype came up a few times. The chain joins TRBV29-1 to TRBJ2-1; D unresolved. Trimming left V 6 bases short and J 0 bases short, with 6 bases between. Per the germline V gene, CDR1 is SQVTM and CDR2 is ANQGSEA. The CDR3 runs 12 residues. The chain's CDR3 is CSVTGSYNEQFF. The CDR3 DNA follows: TGCAGCGTGACTGGCTCCTACAATGAGCAGTTCTTC.

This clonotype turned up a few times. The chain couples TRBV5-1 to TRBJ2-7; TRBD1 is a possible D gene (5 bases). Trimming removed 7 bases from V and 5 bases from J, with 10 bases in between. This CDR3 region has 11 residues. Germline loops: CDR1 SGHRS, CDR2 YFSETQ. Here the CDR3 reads CASASGNEQYF. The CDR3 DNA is TGCGCCAGCGCCTCAGGGAACGAGCAGTACTTC.

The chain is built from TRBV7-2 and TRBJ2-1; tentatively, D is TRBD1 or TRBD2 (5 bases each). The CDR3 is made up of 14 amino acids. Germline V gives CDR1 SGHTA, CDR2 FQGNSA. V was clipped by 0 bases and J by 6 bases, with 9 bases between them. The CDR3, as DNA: TGTGCCAGCAGCTTAGCCAGGGACGTCAATGAGCAGTTCTTC. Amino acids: CASSLARDVNEQFF.

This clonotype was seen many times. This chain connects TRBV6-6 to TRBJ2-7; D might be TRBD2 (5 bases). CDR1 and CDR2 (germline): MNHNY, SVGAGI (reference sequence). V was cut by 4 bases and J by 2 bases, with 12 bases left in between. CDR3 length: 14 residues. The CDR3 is CASSSTGSPYEQYF. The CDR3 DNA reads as TGTGCCAGCAGTTCCACGGGGAGCCCCTACGAGCAGTACTTC.

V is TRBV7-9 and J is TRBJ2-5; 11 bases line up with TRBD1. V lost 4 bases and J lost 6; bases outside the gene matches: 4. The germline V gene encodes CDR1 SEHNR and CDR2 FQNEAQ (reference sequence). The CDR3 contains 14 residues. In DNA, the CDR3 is TGTGCCAGCAGCTCCTGGACAGGGGGCCAGACCCAGTACTTC. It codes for CASSSWTGGQTQYF.

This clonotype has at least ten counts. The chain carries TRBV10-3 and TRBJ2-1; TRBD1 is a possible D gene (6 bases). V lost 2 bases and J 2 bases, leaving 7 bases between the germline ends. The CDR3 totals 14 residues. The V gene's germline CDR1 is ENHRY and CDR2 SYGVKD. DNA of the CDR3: TGTGCCATCAGTGAGGACAGGACCTACAATGAGCAGTTCTTC. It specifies CAISEDRTYNEQFF.

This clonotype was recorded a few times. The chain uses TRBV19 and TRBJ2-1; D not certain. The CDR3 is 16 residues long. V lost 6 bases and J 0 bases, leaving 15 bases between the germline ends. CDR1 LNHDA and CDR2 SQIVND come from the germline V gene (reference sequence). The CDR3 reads CASRGNSRSSYNEQFF. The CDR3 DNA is TGTGCCAGTAGGGGGAACTCCCGGAGCTCCTACAATGAGCAGTTCTTC.

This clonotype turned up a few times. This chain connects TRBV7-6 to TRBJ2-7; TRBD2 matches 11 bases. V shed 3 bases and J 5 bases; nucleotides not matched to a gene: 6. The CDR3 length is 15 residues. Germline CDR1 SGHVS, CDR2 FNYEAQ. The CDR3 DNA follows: TGTGCCAGCAGCTTTAGCGGGAGGGCCTCTGACGAGCAGTACTTC. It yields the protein CASSFSGRASDEQYF.

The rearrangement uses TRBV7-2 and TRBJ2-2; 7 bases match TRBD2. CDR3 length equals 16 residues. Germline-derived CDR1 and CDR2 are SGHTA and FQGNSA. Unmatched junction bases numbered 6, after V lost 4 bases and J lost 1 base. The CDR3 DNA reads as TGTGCCAGCAGCTCGGGAAGCGGGGTGAACACCGGGGAGCTGTTTTTT. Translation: CASSSGSGVNTGELFF.